A single sample gave rise to the 32 T cell receptor beta chains below, sequenced in a study of blood T cell repertoires in COVID-19. The assay was immunoSEQ multiplex PCR, and TCRdb's table has in-frame clones only and misses some. The table lists hundreds of thousands of clones, roughly 90% of them singletons. The sample comprised PBMCs or T cells enriched from blood (not recorded which). These receptor sequences come from a man aged 60 to 69 who had recovered from COVID-19.

The rearrangement uses TRBV6-5 and TRBJ1-3; D ambiguous. The CDR3 runs 14 residues. Trimming took 6 bases from V and 0 from J, leaving 9 bases between them. In germline, CDR1 is MNHEY, CDR2 SVGAGI. In DNA, the CDR3 is TGTGCCAGCAGCAAATTCTACTCTGGAAACACCATATATTTT. It is translated as CASSKFYSGNTIYF.

This chain uses TRBV10-3 with TRBJ1-2, with D perhaps matching TRBD1 (6 bases). The CDR3 has 16 residues. Germline V CDR1 and CDR2: ENHRY, SYGVKD. Trimming removed 5 bases at V and 3 bases at J, with 19 bases between. The CDR3 is CAISTDRINYHYGYTF. As DNA, the CDR3 is TGTGCCATCAGTACGGACAGAATCAACTACCACTATGGCTACACCTTC.

The rearrangement links TRBV7-8 to TRBJ1-1; TRBD1 agrees at 7 bases. V shed 2 bases, J shed 5 bases, and the junction held 8 bases outside the gene matches. CDR3 size: 15 residues. Germline V CDR1 and CDR2: SGHVS, FQNEAQ. The CDR3 nucleotides are TGTGCCAGCAGCTTATCCAGGGGGAGTGGTACTGAAGCTTTCTTT. It codes for CASSLSRGSGTEAFF. Together with reference TRBV7-8 and TRBJ1-1, the CDR3 gives the full variable domain: GAGVSQSPRYKVAKRGQDVALRCDPISGHVSLFWYQQALGQGPEFLTYFQNEAQLDKSGLPSDRFFAERPEGSVSTLKIQRTQQEDSAVYLCASSLSRGSGTEAFFGQGTRLTVV.

The chain's CDR3 is CASSPLAGVYEQYF. In DNA form, the CDR3 reads TGTGCCAGCAGCCCACTAGCGGGAGTTTACGAGCAGTACTTC. This chain joins TRBV11-2 and TRBJ2-7, with TRBD2 matching 11 bases. Looked up from germline, CDR1 is SGHAT and CDR2 is FQNNGV. Germline trimming cut 5 bases from V and 4 bases from J; bases unmatched to any gene: 4. The CDR3 is 14 residues long.

The chain couples TRBV15 to TRBJ1-1, with D uncertain. Trimming left V 0 bases short and J 2 bases short, with 13 bases between. Germline lookup yields CDR1 LNHNV and CDR2 YYDKDF (reference sequence). There are 16 residues in the CDR3. The CDR3 bases are TGTGCCACCAGCAGAGACGGTCGGGGATTTAACACTGAAGCTTTCTTT. It codes for CATSRDGRGFNTEAFF.

This rearrangement joins TRBV4-3 to TRBJ2-7; the D gene is possibly TRBD2 (6 bases). The CDR3 contains 15 residues. Trimming removed 4 bases at V and 3 bases at J, with 16 bases between. Per the germline V gene, CDR1 is LGHNA and CDR2 is YSLEER. For the CDR3, the DNA is TGCGCCAGCAGCCGAGCGGGTGGGTTGGGCTACGAGCAGTACTTC. Translation gives CASSRAGGLGYEQYF.

This clone was detected only a few times. V and J are TRBV4-2 and TRBJ1-4, with 7 bases matching TRBD1. Looked up from germline, CDR1 is LGHNA and CDR2 is YNFKEQ. V gave up 0 bases and J gave up 6 bases; unmatched junction bases: 7. This CDR3 comprises 16 residues. The chain's CDR3 is CASSQDHRGRDEKLFF. CDR3 in DNA: TGTGCCAGCAGCCAAGATCACAGGGGACGGGATGAAAAACTGTTTTTT.

The chain has TRBV5-1 and TRBJ2-7; 8 bases are shared with TRBD2. Germline CDR1 SGHRS, CDR2 YFSETQ. Germline trimming cut 4 bases from V and 0 bases from J; bases unmatched to any gene: 6. CDR3 length: 15 residues. The CDR3 sequence: CASSVQRERSYEQYF. CDR3 bases: TGCGCCAGCAGCGTCCAGCGGGAGCGCTCCTACGAGCAGTACTTC.

The chain couples TRBV12-3 or TRBV12-4 to TRBJ2-5, with D possibly matching TRBD1 (5 bases). V shed 6 bases and J shed 5 bases, with 7 bases lying between them. This CDR3 contains 11 residues. The CDR3 region is CASSQGETQYF. DNA of the CDR3: TGTGCCAGCAGCCAGGGTGAGACCCAGTACTTC.

The chain joins TRBV6-5 to TRBJ1-1; a possible D gene is TRBD1 (5 bases). Trimming shortened V by 6 bases and J by 3 bases, and 14 bases separated the two germline ends. Looked up from germline, CDR1 is MNHEY and CDR2 is SVGAGI. The CDR3 consists of 14 residues. CDR3 amino acids: CASSSQGPHTEAFF. CDR3 in DNA: TGTGCCAGCAGCTCCCAGGGCCCCCACACTGAAGCTTTCTTT.

The chain carries TRBV7-2 and TRBJ2-6, with 8 bases lining up with TRBD1. The CDR3 sequence is 18 residues long. The germline V gene encodes CDR1 SGHTA and CDR2 FQGNSA. J gave up 1 base and V 3 bases, and 8 bases lay outside the gene matches. For the CDR3, the DNA is TGTGCCAGCAGCTTCCTTCAGGGGGCGCGTTCTGGGGCCAACGTCCTGACTTTC. Its translation is CASSFLQGARSGANVLTF.

The chain joins TRBV7-9 to TRBJ2-1; 13 bases line up with TRBD2. J gave up 3 bases and V 2 bases, and 7 bases lay outside the gene matches. The CDR3 length is 18 residues. CDR1 and CDR2 (germline): SEHNR, FQNEAQ (reference sequence). The CDR3 loop reads CASSLTPGLAGSYNEQFF. Written as DNA, the CDR3 is TGTGCCAGCAGCTTAACCCCGGGACTAGCGGGAAGCTACAATGAGCAGTTCTTC.

This clone was detected once. The genes are TRBV11-1 and TRBJ1-6, with a possible D match to TRBD1 (5 bases). The germline gives CDR1 SGHAT, CDR2 FQDESV (reference sequence). The CDR3 contains 15 residues. Trimming pared 2 bases from V and 6 bases from J, leaving 11 bases between. In DNA, the CDR3 is TGTGCCAGCAGCTTATTACGGGGGAGTAATTCACCCCTCCACTTT. Amino acid sequence: CASSLLRGSNSPLHF.

V is TRBV19 and J is TRBJ1-2; 8 bases are a match to TRBD1. The CDR3 runs to 16 residues. Germline loops: CDR1 LNHDA, CDR2 SQIVND (reference sequence). Losses at the gene ends were 5 bases for V and 1 base for J; bases not matched to a gene: 9. CDR3 sequence: CASSPGQAGFNYGYTF. The CDR3 DNA is TGTGCCAGTAGTCCGGGACAGGCTGGCTTTAACTATGGCTACACCTTC.

The rearrangement links TRBV12-3 or TRBV12-4 to TRBJ1-5, with D possibly TRBD1 on 5 matching bases. The V gene lost 3 bases and the J gene lost 7 bases, with 10 bases spanning the gap. The CDR3 contains 13 residues. The CDR3 is CASSFGGGQPQHF. The DNA of the CDR3 is TGTGCCAGCAGTTTCGGGGGTGGACAGCCCCAGCATTTT.

The chain joins TRBV5-4 to TRBJ2-1, with TRBD2 matching 15 bases. This CDR3 comprises 17 residues. Trimming at V came to 4 bases and at J to 3 bases, leaving 5 bases not matched to a gene. Looked up from germline, CDR1 is SGHNT and CDR2 is YYREEE (reference sequence). DNA for the CDR3: TGTGCCAGCAGCCGGGGGACTAGCGGGAGGAACTACAATGAGCAGTTCTTC. Translation gives CASSRGTSGRNYNEQFF.

CDR3 loop: CASSQDQGNAEAFF. The CDR3, as DNA: TGTGCCAGCAGCCAAGATCAGGGAAATGCTGAAGCTTTCTTT. The chain employs TRBV4-2 and TRBJ1-1; a possible D gene is TRBD1 (5 bases). This CDR3 comprises 14 residues. The V gene lost 0 bases and the J gene lost 6 bases, with 11 bases spanning the gap. The germline gives CDR1 LGHNA, CDR2 YNFKEQ.

V gene TRBV7-6 combines with J gene TRBJ2-5; 7 bases align to TRBD2. The V gene's germline CDR1 is SGHVS and CDR2 FNYEAQ. This CDR3 comprises 17 residues. V gave up 5 bases and J gave up 5 bases; unmatched junction bases: 17. The CDR3 nucleotides are TGTGCCAGCAGCCCCTCTTTTTCGGCGGGAGCTTACGAGACCCAGTACTTC. Its translation is CASSPSFSAGAYETQYF.

This chain connects TRBV18 to TRBJ1-5, with D tentatively TRBD1 (5 bases). This CDR3 spans 14 amino acids. In germline, CDR1 is KGHSH, CDR2 LQKENI. The V end lost 3 bases, the J end lost 8 bases, and 14 bases lay between the germline ends. The CDR3 sequence: CASSPMAGWEPQHF. In nucleotides, the CDR3 is TGTGCCAGCTCACCTATGGCAGGGTGGGAGCCCCAGCATTTT.

The rearrangement uses TRBV7-9 and TRBJ1-2; 7 positions agree with TRBD1. V dropped 5 bases and J dropped 3; count of bases not matched to a gene: 18. CDR3 length: 18 amino acids. CDR1 is SEHNR and CDR2 is FQNEAQ in the germline V gene (reference sequence). In nucleotides, the CDR3 is TGTGCCAGCAGCGCGGGACAGCCTCTTAAGGGCTCCCACTATGGCTACACCTTC. Protein sequence: CASSAGQPLKGSHYGYTF.

The rearrangement joins TRBV27 to TRBJ1-5; 7 nucleotides match TRBD1. Germline V gene sequence: CDR1 MNHEY, CDR2 SMNVEV (reference sequence). This CDR3 spans 16 amino acids. V lost 3 bases to trimming and J lost 6 bases; unmatched junction nucleotides: 11. The CDR3 sequence is CASSFKGAVIGQPQHF. In DNA, the CDR3 is TGTGCCAGCAGTTTTAAGGGGGCTGTAATCGGTCAGCCCCAGCATTTT.

This chain uses TRBV3-1 (or the pseudogene TRBV3-2) with TRBJ1-1; possible D gene TRBD1, 6 bases. The V end lost 1 base, the J end lost 5 bases, and 17 bases lay between the germline ends. The CDR3 spans 16 residues. The germline V gene encodes CDR1 LGHDT and CDR2 YNNKEL (reference sequence). The chain's CDR3 is CASSQVVGGWGTEAFF. The CDR3 DNA sequence: TGTGCCAGCAGCCAAGTGGTAGGGGGTTGGGGGACTGAAGCTTTCTTT.

The J gene is TRBJ2-1, the V gene TRBV13; 10 bases agree with TRBD1. The germline V gene has CDR1 PRHDT and CDR2 FYEKMQ (reference sequence). The CDR3 has 15 amino acids. With V trimmed by 0 bases and J by 8 bases, 4 bases remained unmatched. In DNA form, the CDR3 reads TGTGCCAGCAGCTTAGGGACAGGGGGCAGCGATGAGCAGTTCTTC. Residues: CASSLGTGGSDEQFF.

The J gene is TRBJ1-1, the V gene TRBV10-3, with D possibly TRBD1 on 5 matching bases. V dropped 7 bases and J dropped 6 bases, with 15 bases sitting between them. This CDR3 is 13 amino acids long. Germline assignment: CDR1 ENHRY and CDR2 SYGVKD. DNA for the CDR3: TGTGCCATCACCTTCGCGGGGGGTTCTGAAGCTTTCTTT. It codes for CAITFAGGSEAFF.

The chain links TRBV5-1 to TRBJ1-3; D not resolved. The germline V gene has CDR1 SGHRS and CDR2 YFSETQ. This CDR3 is 15 amino acids long. V lost 0 bases and J 0 bases, leaving 7 bases between the germline ends. The CDR3 nucleotides read TGCGCCAGCAGCTTGGACTCTGCCTCTGGAAACACCATATATTTT. Encoded protein: CASSLDSASGNTIYF.

The chain combines TRBV6-5 with TRBJ2-7; perhaps TRBD2 as D (5 bases). V was trimmed by 0 bases and J by 1 base, leaving 7 bases between them. This CDR3 has 14 amino acids. The V gene's germline CDR1 is MNHEY and CDR2 SVGAGI. The CDR3 sequence is CASSYSRESYEQYF. CDR3 bases: TGTGCCAGCAGTTACTCGAGGGAATCCTACGAGCAGTACTTC.

The chain carries TRBV3-1 (or the pseudogene TRBV3-2) and TRBJ1-3, with D uncertain. The CDR3 is made up of 13 amino acids. Germline assignment: CDR1 LGHDT and CDR2 YNNKEL (reference sequence). Trimming stripped 4 bases from V and 0 bases from J, with 4 bases between. The CDR3 protein is CASSLSSGNTIYF. DNA for the CDR3: TGTGCCAGCAGCCTTAGCTCTGGAAACACCATATATTTT.

J is TRBJ1-2 and V is TRBV6-1, with a weak D call TRBD1 (6 bases). The length of the CDR3 is 19 residues. Trimming removed 4 bases at V and 0 bases at J, with 24 bases between. Germline V gene data show CDR1 as MNHNS and CDR2 as SASEGT. The CDR3 sequence: CASSAHQITPRGANYGYTF. The CDR3 nucleotides are TGTGCCAGCAGTGCCCACCAAATTACGCCCAGGGGCGCTAACTATGGCTACACCTTC.

J is TRBJ2-5 and V is TRBV5-1; 13 bases map to TRBD2. The CDR3 covers 18 residues. V lost 3 bases and J lost 1; bases outside the gene matches: 9. The V gene's germline CDR1 is SGHRS and CDR2 YFSETQ. CDR3 coding DNA: TGCGCCAGCAGCTCGGGACTAGCGGGGAGGGGCAGCCAAGAGACCCAGTACTTC. Translated: CASSSGLAGRGSQETQYF.

This chain links TRBV2 with TRBJ1-5; the D is unclear. Looked up from germline, CDR1 is SNHLY and CDR2 is FYNNEI. This CDR3 region has 15 residues. Trimming left V 8 bases short and J 4 bases short, with 18 bases between. The CDR3 DNA reads as TGTGCCAGCGGCTTCGGAAGGGAGGGAAATCAGCCCCAGCATTTT. As protein: CASGFGREGNQPQHF.

The chain employs TRBV9 and TRBJ2-1, with 10 bases aligning to TRBD2. V was clipped by 2 bases and J by 9 bases; unmatched bases: 5. There are 14 residues in the CDR3. CDR1 is SGDLS, CDR2 YYNGEE, per germline. Here the CDR3 DNA reads TGTGCCAGCAGCGTCACTAGCGGGACTAGTGAGCAGTTCTTC. It specifies CASSVTSGTSEQFF.

The chain uses TRBV14 and TRBJ1-2; 7 bases match TRBD1. The germline V gene has CDR1 SGHDN and CDR2 FVKESK. The junction had 15 bases not matched to a gene; V was cut back by 4 bases and J by 4 bases. The CDR3 spans 17 residues. CDR3 amino acids: CASSRISDQGGGYGYTF. For the CDR3, the DNA is TGTGCCAGCAGCCGTATAAGTGATCAGGGGGGCGGCTATGGCTACACCTTC.